This T cell receptor beta chain was observed in a study of monozygotic twins with inflammatory bowel disease. Overall study results and limits: There was no support for any single strong signal or clonotype associated with IBD. Repertoire similarity did not separate concordant from discordant twins, possibly from limited power.

Per germline, CDR1 SGHRS and CDR2 YFSETQ. There are 15 residues in the CDR3. As regards this clonotype: Antigen: not known.

The template-switching step introduced UMIs that carried a 6-nucleotide sample barcode. Reprocessing the 5' RACE reads, TCRdb reports a single entry for every CDR3 protein and omits DNA. The record lists roughly 150,000 distinct CDR3 sequences, of which the ten most abundant hold about 2.7%. Each donor supplied about 2.5 ml of blood. The rearrangement joins TRBV5-1 to TRBJ2-5; TCRdb selects TRBD2, and the lack of DNA leaves this call unchecked. The sample comprised blood. The TCR comes from a human donor with ulcerative colitis or Crohn's disease, or a healthy co-twin of an affected twin (not recorded which). CDR3 residues: CASSSTSGAQETQYF.